The 6 T cell receptor beta chains below come from one sample, sequenced in a study of T cell changes during pregnancy in multiple sclerosis. Repertoires were generated with immunoSEQ multiplex PCR, while TCRdb's copy carries only in-frame clones and drops some. This sample has about 21,000 clones, with 91% found just once. Here the sequenced sample was CD4+ T cells from peripheral blood mononuclear cells, taken in the third trimester of pregnancy. The source is a female donor with multiple sclerosis, enrolled in a pregnancy study.

J is TRBJ1-1 and V is TRBV14, with a weak D call TRBD1 (6 bases). The CDR3 extends over 14 amino acids. With 4 bases removed from V and 8 bases from J, the gap between germline ends came to 17 bases. CDR1 and CDR2 (germline): SGHDN, FVKESK. This CDR3 is CASSPWRGGSEAFF. The CDR3 bases are TGTGCCAGCAGCCCCTGGCGGGGGGGCTCGGAAGCTTTCTTT.

The rearrangement uses TRBV4-3 and TRBJ2-1; D uncertain. Germline V lookup: CDR1 LGHNA, CDR2 YSLEER. Deletions cut 5 bases from V and 0 bases from J, with 5 bases between. CDR3 length: 13 amino acids. Written as DNA, the CDR3 is TGCGCCAGCAGCATCGGCTCCTACAATGAGCAGTTCTTC. This translates into CASSIGSYNEQFF.

This chain joins TRBV18 and TRBJ2-5; the D is unclear. Per germline, CDR1 KGHSH and CDR2 LQKENI. The CDR3 length is 15 residues. The V gene lost 0 bases and the J gene lost 2 bases, with 10 bases spanning the gap. The CDR3 DNA is TGTGCCAGCTCACCACCGCGACACATACAAGAGACCCAGTACTTC. Its protein product is CASSPPRHIQETQYF.

The chain uses TRBV10-1 and TRBJ1-6; a weak D match, TRBD1 (6 bases). There are 20 residues in the CDR3. The germline V and J ends were trimmed by 6 bases and 5 bases, with 29 bases remaining between them. Germline CDR1 reads WNHNN; CDR2 reads SYGVQD (reference sequence). CDR3 nucleotides: TGCGCCAGCAGCCTTCTTGGGGGCCCACGAACCTCAAGGGATAATTCACCCCTCCACTTT. This encodes CASSLLGGPRTSRDNSPLHF.

The genes are TRBV4-2 and TRBJ2-7; TRBD1 matches at 9 bases. The CDR3 sequence is 14 residues long. V lost 4 bases and J lost 3; bases outside the gene matches: 4. From germline, CDR1 is LGHNA and CDR2 YNFKEQ. CDR3 nucleotides: TGTGCCAGCAGCCTCCGACAGGGGGACTACGAGCAGTACTTC. It yields the protein CASSLRQGDYEQYF.

The chain has TRBV4-2 and TRBJ2-2; perhaps TRBD2 as D (6 bases). The CDR3 has 15 amino acids. Germline V gene lookup returns CDR1 LGHNA and CDR2 YNFKEQ. The V end was cut by 2 bases, the J end by 5 bases, with 12 bases between. CDR3 bases: TGTGCCAGCAGCCAACCAGGAGGGCGGACCGGGGAGCTGTTTTTT. This translates into CASSQPGGRTGELFF.